This entry lists 2 T cell receptor beta chains sequenced from one sample in a study of metastatic and nonmetastatic thyroid tumors. Until they underwent thyroid surgery, no patient had received any treatment. TCRdb re-called the PCR reads with MiXCR. The repertoire has fewer than 25,000 clones, more than 15% of them found once; the top ten carry about 2.9%. Sequenced material: adjacent normal tissue. Source of these receptors: a male donor with papillary thyroid cancer or a benign thyroid nodule (not recorded which). Some clones in this sample may be carry-over from other donors' samples.

This clone was detected ten times or more. This chain uses TRBV9 with TRBJ2-3, with TRBD2 matching 15 bases. Trimming took 6 bases from V and 2 from J; bases not matched to a gene: 7. The CDR3 runs to 17 residues. Germline V lookup: CDR1 SGDLS, CDR2 YYNGEE. The CDR3 reads CASTPGLAGGATDTQYF. The CDR3 DNA reads as TGTGCCAGCACCCCGGGACTAGCGGGGGGTGCCACAGATACGCAGTATTTT.

Of note for this clone: The CDR3 end shows no conserved phenylalanine or tryptophan, and so a read error is likely. The V call is TRBV9, the J call TRBJ2-6; no definite D call. Germline V lookup: CDR1 SGDLS, CDR2 YYNGEE. The CDR3 has 10 amino acids. Between the trimmed V and J ends, which lost 4 bases and 15 bases, there was a span of 8 bases. CDR3 in amino acids: CASSLFPLTI. CDR3 sequence (DNA): TGTGCCAGCAGCCTCTTCCCCCTGACTATC.